The clone carrying this T cell receptor beta chain was recorded at least ten times. Its antigen is unidentified. This record belongs to a study of response to subunit inactivated influenza vaccine. Study-wide results and caveats: Authors suggested seasonal influenza vaccinations each recruit few new T cells.

The CDR3 has 15 amino acids. Deletions cut 2 bases from V and 7 bases from J, with 17 bases between. Germline V gene lookup returns CDR1 LGHNA and CDR2 YSLEER. TCRdb passed the RT-PCR reads through MiXCR, listing each CDR3 protein once. In the table there are roughly 700,000 distinct CDR3 sequences, 11% to 15% of which are singletons. The TCR was taken from a man aged 50-60 years who received an inactivated influenza vaccine. The rearrangement links TRBV4-3 to TRBJ1-1; D might be TRBD1 (6 bases). The sequences come from PBMCs from blood, collected around two weeks before vaccination. The CDR3 spells CASSQNILTGFEAFF. CDR3 nucleotide sequence: TGCGCCAGCAGCCAAAATATCTTGACAGGATTTGAAGCTTTCTTT.